A selection of T cell receptor beta chains follows, all from one sample in a study of blood T cell repertoires in COVID-19. TCRdb's copy holds only in-frame clones and misses some; the assay was immunoSEQ multiplex PCR. The sample shows hundreds of thousands of clones, about 86% of them seen only once. Input material: PBMCs or T cells enriched from blood (not recorded which). The receptor set was obtained from a woman between 50 and 59 years old in a cohort exposed to, infected with or recovered from COVID-19 (not recorded which). The CDR3 runs from the conserved cysteine through the conserved F or W. A D gene is named only where the DNA matches it firmly. Size is omitted from some rows. Given values are once, few, many or a class for expanded clones.

j_call v_call d_call clone_size cdr3_nt cdr3_aa
TRBJ1-2 TRBV6-5 TRBD1 . TGTGCCAGCAGTTACTCGGGGACAGGGGGCTATGGCTACACCTTC CASSYSGTGGYGYTF
TRBJ2-3 TRBV11-3 TRBD1 once TGTGCCAGCAGCCCCGGGACAGGGGGCGGGTTATATACGCAGTATTTT CASSPGTGGGLYTQYF
TRBJ2-2 TRBV2 TRBD1 . TGTGCCAGCACCCAACTTAGGACAGGCAGATACACCGGGGAGCTGTTTTTT CASTQLRTGRYTGELFF
TRBJ1-1 TRBV5-1 . once TGCGCCAGCAGCTTGACAGGACCAGGAAACACTGAAGCTTTCTTT CASSLTGPGNTEAFF
TRBJ2-7 TRBV5-1 . . TGCGCCAGCAGCTCTCTTCCTACAGGGGGGGCCTCCTACGAGCAGTACTTC CASSSLPTGGASYEQYF
TRBJ2-2 TRBV9 . . TGTGCCAGCAGCGTAGGGCAGGGGCCCACCGGGGAGCTGTTTTTT CASSVGQGPTGELFF
TRBJ1-5 TRBV19 . . TGTGCCAGTAGTGCCGGAACAGGGAGTCAGCCCCAGCATTTT CASSAGTGSQPQHF
TRBJ2-2 TRBV18 TRBD1 . TGTGCCAGCTCACAGGGACAGGGCCGAATCACCGGGGAGCTGTTTTTT CASSQGQGRITGELFF
TRBJ2-5 TRBV9 TRBD2 . TGTGCCAGCAGCGTAGCGGCTAGCGGGGGGCCAGCACAAGAGACCCAGTACTTC CASSVAASGGPAQETQYF
TRBJ1-5 TRBV30 . . TGTGCCTGGAGTTGGAGTCTGGACAATCAGCCCCAGCATTTT CAWSWSLDNQPQHF
TRBJ1-2 TRBV18 TRBD1 . TGTGCCAGCTCACCGTTGACAGGGGGCGTACATGGCTACACCTTC CASSPLTGGVHGYTF
TRBJ1-2 TRBV7-2 . . TGTGCCAGCTCTATCGGGGGGCTTGGCTACACCTTC CASSIGGLGYTF
TRBJ1-1 TRBV30 . . TGTGCCTGGAATACGGGGAACAGTGTGAACACTGAAGCTTTCTTT CAWNTGNSVNTEAFF
TRBJ2-3 TRBV9 TRBD2 . TGTGCCAGCAGCGCCGGACTAGCGGGGAGCACAGATACGCAGTATTTT CASSAGLAGSTDTQYF
TRBJ1-6 TRBV6-5 . . TGTGCCAGCACTATTTTACATAATTCACCCCTCCACTTT CASTILHNSPLHF
TRBJ2-5 TRBV7-2 . . TGTGCCAGCAGCTTAAGGAGCCAGCAAGAGACCCAGTACTTC CASSLRSQQETQYF
TRBJ1-4 TRBV18 TRBD1 . TGTGCCAGCTCACTCCGACAGGGGAGGAGTGAAAAACTGTTTTTT CASSLRQGRSEKLFF
TRBJ1-2 TRBV6-2/TRBV6-3 . few TGTGCCAGCAACCCCAATCCAGGGGTCGGAGGCTACACCTTC CASNPNPGVGGYTF
TRBJ2-1 TRBV19 TRBD2 . TGTGCCAGTAGTATTTTGCTAGCGGGCCATGAGCAGTTCTTC CASSILLAGHEQFF
TRBJ2-3 TRBV30 TRBD2 . TGTGCCTGGTCCCCGGGGGGGCCGATAAATACGCAGTATTTT CAWSPGGPINTQYF
TRBJ1-2 TRBV6-2/TRBV6-3 TRBD1 . TGTGCCAGCAGTACCGGGACAGGTTTTGGCTACACCTTC CASSTGTGFGYTF
TRBJ1-1 TRBV5-4 TRBD1 . TGTGCCAGCAGCTTGGGTGGAGGACAGGCGAACACTGAAGCTTTCTTT CASSLGGGQANTEAFF
TRBJ1-2 TRBV7-9 . . TGTGCCAGCAGCCGCGGGGAGTACTATGGCTACACCTTC CASSRGEYYGYTF
TRBJ2-7 TRBV5-6 TRBD1 . TGTGCCAGCAGCTTGGTTGGGCAGGGGGTGTACGAGCAGTACTTC CASSLVGQGVYEQYF
TRBJ2-3 TRBV10-3 . . TGTGCCATCAACTACAGGGGGGGTTCAGATACGCAGTATTTT CAINYRGGSDTQYF
TRBJ1-6 TRBV25-1 TRBD1 . TGTGCCAGCAGGGGGGACAGGGGAGGTAATTCACCCCTCCACTTT CASRGDRGGNSPLHF
TRBJ1-5 TRBV10-2 TRBD1 . TGCGCCAGCAGTGCGGGACAGAGGTATCAGCCCCAGCATTTT CASSAGQRYQPQHF
TRBJ1-6 TRBV18 TRBD1 . TGTGCCAGCTCACCCCTCCGCCCAGGGGGCAGATCACCCCTCCACTTT CASSPLRPGGRSPLHF
TRBJ1-1 TRBV30 . . TGTGCCTGGAGAGATAACCTACGCGTTTTGAACACTGAAGCTTTCTTT CAWRDNLRVLNTEAFF
TRBJ2-1 TRBV7-3 TRBD1 once TGTGCCAGCAGCCTAGAGACAGGGGGTTACAATGAGCAGTTCTTC CASSLETGGYNEQFF
TRBJ1-1 TRBV4-2 . . TGTGCCAGCAGCCAAGGGGTTGGGGGCATGAACACTGAAGCTTTCTTT CASSQGVGGMNTEAFF
TRBJ2-1 TRBV18 . . TGTGCCAGCTCACCATTTAGTAGTAGGGCAGGGGCCTACAATGAGCAGTTCTTC CASSPFSSRAGAYNEQFF
TRBJ2-7 TRBV6-2/TRBV6-3 . . TGTGCCAGCAGTCCCCAGGGTTACGAGCAGTACTTC CASSPQGYEQYF
TRBJ2-1 TRBV19 TRBD2 once TGTGCCAGTAGTCCGAGGACTAGCGCGAGCTCCTACAATGAGCAGTTCTTC CASSPRTSASSYNEQFF
TRBJ2-2 TRBV5-1 . few TGCGCCAGCAGCTTGCGAGGAGCCGGGGAGCTGTTTTTT CASSLRGAGELFF
TRBJ1-4 TRBV5-8 . once TGTGCCAGCAGCTTGGCGGTAAAGAGAGAAAAACTGTTTTTT CASSLAVKREKLFF
TRBJ2-3 TRBV30 TRBD2 . TGTGCCTGGATGCGGGGGGAATATATAGATACGCAGTATTTT CAWMRGEYIDTQYF
TRBJ2-7 TRBV24-1 TRBD2 . TGTGCCACCAGTGATCCTAGCGGGAGCTCCTACGAGCAGTACTTC CATSDPSGSSYEQYF
TRBJ1-1 TRBV28 . . TGTGCCAGCAGTTCTCGTCAGGCTTCTGAAGCTTTCTTT CASSSRQASEAFF
TRBJ1-1 TRBV7-3 . few TGTGCCAGCAGCTTATGGGGGGGCACTGAAGCTTTCTTT CASSLWGGTEAFF
TRBJ2-1 TRBV7-3 . . TGTGCCAGCAGCTTAACGGCGGGGGCGCGGTTCTTC CASSLTAGARFF